This TCR beta chain was sequenced during a study of blood T cell repertoires in COVID-19. The repertoire was sequenced with immunoSEQ multiplex PCR; TCRdb's copy has only in-frame clones and lacks some. The profile shows roughly 220,000 clones, about 86% of them singletons. Trimming at V came to 3 bases and at J to 5 bases, leaving 4 bases not matched to a gene. Per germline, CDR1 SGDLS and CDR2 YYNGEE. The CDR3 sequence is 13 residues long. The source of this sequence is a woman between 45 and 65 years old with acute COVID-19. This sequence joins TRBV9 and TRBJ1-1, with TRBD1 matching 7 bases. Sequencing used PBMCs or T cells enriched from blood (not recorded which). CDR3 bases: TGTGCCAGCAGCGCACAGGGGCCTACTGAAGCTTTCTTT. It encodes CASSAQGPTEAFF.